A selection of T cell receptor beta chains follows, all from one sample in a study of blood T cell repertoires in COVID-19. Sequencing used immunoSEQ multiplex PCR; TCRdb keeps in-frame clones, though not all of them. The sample holds tens of thousands of clones, roughly four fifths seen once. The sample consisted of peripheral blood. All receptors come from a man between 45 and 60 years old with active or convalescent COVID-19. CDR3s leave out the opening cysteine and the closing phenylalanine or tryptophan.

v_gene	j_gene	CDR3aa
TRBV5-6	TRBJ1-5	ASSLGVGNQPQH
TRBV28	TRBJ1-1	ASSLFGTDTEAF
TRBV10-2	TRBJ2-3	ASSASGGGDTQY
TRBV27	TRBJ2-5	ASSFQGARGETQY
TRBV27	TRBJ1-5	ASSSMGTVDADQPQH
TRBV28	TRBJ1-1	ASSSEHRVTEAF
TRBV6-5	TRBJ2-2	ASSLTNTGELF
TRBV5-1	TRBJ1-1	ASSLGTEMNTEAF
TRBV6-5	TRBJ1-2	ASRSFEAGYT
TRBV4-3	TRBJ1-5	ASSQEFGGNGNQPQH
TRBV5-8	TRBJ1-4	ASSRRGGQEKLF
TRBV7-2	TRBJ1-4	ASSSDRGNEKLF
TRBV7-2	TRBJ2-5	ASSPTSGGPPGETQY
TRBV6-6	TRBJ1-5	ASRTGSNQPQH
TRBV10-1	TRBJ1-6	ASSNRGPGSPLH
TRBV19	TRBJ1-2	ASRRDRANYGYT
TRBV9	TRBJ2-2	ASSVGPGTKTGELF
TRBV29-1	TRBJ1-2	SALQGDGYGYT
TRBV3-1/TRBV3-2	TRBJ1-6	ASSPRVVDSPLH
TRBV2	TRBJ1-4	ASKDRGLVNEKLF
TRBV7-2	TRBJ1-5	ASSAGQGPYQPQH
TRBV5-1	TRBJ2-5	ASSSGQGRETQY
TRBV3-1/TRBV3-2	TRBJ1-2	ASSQDRVPLFGYT
TRBV5-4	TRBJ2-7	ASEDFTGKVYEQY
TRBV5-8	TRBJ2-3	ASSLGQGGKDTQY
TRBV2	TRBJ1-4	ASKEQGSRSEKLF
TRBV28	TRBJ1-6	ASSKTGGHSPLH
TRBV12-5	TRBJ1-1	ASGLFPSGQGNTEAF
TRBV7-8	TRBJ1-5	ASSPGPWPQH
TRBV21-1	TRBJ1-4	ASSKGRSGVEKLF
TRBV6-2/TRBV6-3	TRBJ2-2	ASSYFGTAGELF
TRBV7-8	TRBJ2-6	ASSPLGGPGANVLT
TRBV19	TRBJ2-1	ASNTGGIYNEQF
TRBV19	TRBJ2-2	ASSRSGQNTGELF
TRBV18	TRBJ1-4	ASSRAATGGEKLF
TRBV14	TRBJ1-1	ASSQEWGITEAF
TRBV18	TRBJ2-7	ASSPPRTAKEQY
TRBV27	TRBJ1-5	ASRTGQGSNQPQH
TRBV18	TRBJ1-5	ASSPNTGNQPQH
TRBV30	TRBJ1-6	AWSVQQGADNSPLH
TRBV19	TRBJ2-7	ASSIQGGEQY